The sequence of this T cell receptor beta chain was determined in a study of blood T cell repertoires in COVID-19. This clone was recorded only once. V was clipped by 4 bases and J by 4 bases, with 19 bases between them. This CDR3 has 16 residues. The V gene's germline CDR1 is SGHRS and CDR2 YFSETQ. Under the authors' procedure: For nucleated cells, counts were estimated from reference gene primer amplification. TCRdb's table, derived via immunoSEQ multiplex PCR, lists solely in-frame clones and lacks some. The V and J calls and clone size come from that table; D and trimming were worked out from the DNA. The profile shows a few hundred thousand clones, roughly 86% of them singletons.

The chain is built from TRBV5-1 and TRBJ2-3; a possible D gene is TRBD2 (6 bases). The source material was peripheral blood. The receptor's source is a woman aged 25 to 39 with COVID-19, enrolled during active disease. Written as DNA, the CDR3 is TGCGCCAGCAGCGGGGGGTATGGCGGTGGAGCAGATACGCAGTATTTT. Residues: CASSGGYGGGADTQYF.